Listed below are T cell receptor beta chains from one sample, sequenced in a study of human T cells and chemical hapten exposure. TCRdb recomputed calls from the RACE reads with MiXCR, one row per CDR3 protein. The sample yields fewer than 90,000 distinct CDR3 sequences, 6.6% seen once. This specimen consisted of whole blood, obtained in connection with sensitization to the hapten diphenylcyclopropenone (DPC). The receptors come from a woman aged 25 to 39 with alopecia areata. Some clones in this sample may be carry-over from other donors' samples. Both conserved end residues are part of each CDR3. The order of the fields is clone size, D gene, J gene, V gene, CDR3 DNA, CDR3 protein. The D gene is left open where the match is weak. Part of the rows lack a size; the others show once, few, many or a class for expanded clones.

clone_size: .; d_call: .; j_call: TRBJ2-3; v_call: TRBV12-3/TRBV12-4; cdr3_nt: TGTGCCAGCAGTTTCAGACAGTTCACAGATACGCAGTATTTT; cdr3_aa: CASSFRQFTDTQYF
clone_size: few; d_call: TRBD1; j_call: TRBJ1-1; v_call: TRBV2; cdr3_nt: TGTGCCAGCAGTGCGTACAGGGGGCTTGCGGACACTGAAGCTTTCTTT; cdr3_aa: CASSAYRGLADTEAFF
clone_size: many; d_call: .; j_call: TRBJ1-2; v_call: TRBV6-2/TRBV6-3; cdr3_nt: TGTGCCAGCAGTTACCCCCCACAGGGAAACTATGGCTACACCTTC; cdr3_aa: CASSYPPQGNYGYTF
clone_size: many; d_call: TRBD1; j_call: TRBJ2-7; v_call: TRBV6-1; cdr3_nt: TGTGCCAGCAGCGCAGGGGGAAACAGCAACGAGCAGTACTTC; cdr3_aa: CASSAGGNSNEQYF
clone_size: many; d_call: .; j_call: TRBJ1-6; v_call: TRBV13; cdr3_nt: TGTGCCAGCAGCTTACGGGGCAATAATTCACCCCTCCACTTT; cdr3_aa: CASSLRGNNSPLHF
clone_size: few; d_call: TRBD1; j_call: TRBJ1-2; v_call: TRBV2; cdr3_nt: TGTGCCAGCGTAGCGGACAGGGGGGTTGGCTACACCTTC; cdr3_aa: CASVADRGVGYTF
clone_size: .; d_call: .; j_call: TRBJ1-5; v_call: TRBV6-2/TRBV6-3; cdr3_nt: TGTGCCAGCAGTTACCGCACGGAGGCGAAGCTCAATCAGCCCCAGCATTTT; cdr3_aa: CASSYRTEAKLNQPQHF
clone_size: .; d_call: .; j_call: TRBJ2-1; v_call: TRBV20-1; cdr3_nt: TGCAGTGCTAGAGCCGGGGCCGGGGGAACCTACAATGAGCAGTTCTTC; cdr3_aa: CSARAGAGGTYNEQFF
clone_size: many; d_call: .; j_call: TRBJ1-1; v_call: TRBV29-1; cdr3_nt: TGCAGCGTTGATAGGGCCGCTCGGGCTTTCTTT; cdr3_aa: CSVDRAARAFF
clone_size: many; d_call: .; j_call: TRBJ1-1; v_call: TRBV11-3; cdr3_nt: TGTGCCAGCAGCCCACGAGGGAACACTGAAGCTTTCTTT; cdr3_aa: CASSPRGNTEAFF
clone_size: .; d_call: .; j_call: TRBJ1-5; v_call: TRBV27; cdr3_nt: TGTGCCAGCAGTTTAGGAGGGTCGGGCCAGCCCCAGCATTTT; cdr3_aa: CASSLGGSGQPQHF
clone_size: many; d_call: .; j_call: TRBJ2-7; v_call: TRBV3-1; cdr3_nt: TGTGCCAGCAGCCAATTGTCCGAAGCCTACGAGCAGTACTTC; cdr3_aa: CASSQLSEAYEQYF
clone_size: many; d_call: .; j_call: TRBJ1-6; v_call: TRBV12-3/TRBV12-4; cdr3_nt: TGTGCCAGCAGTTCCCTTAATTCACCCCTCCACTTT; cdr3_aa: CASSSLNSPLHF
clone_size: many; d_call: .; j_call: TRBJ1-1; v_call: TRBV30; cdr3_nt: TGTGCCTGGAGCCAGACAGCCAACACTGAAGCTTTCTTT; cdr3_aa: CAWSQTANTEAFF
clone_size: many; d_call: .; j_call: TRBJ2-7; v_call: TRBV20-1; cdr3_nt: TGCAGTGCTAGTTCCCCCTCATCCTACGAGCAGTACTTC; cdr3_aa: CSASSPSSYEQYF
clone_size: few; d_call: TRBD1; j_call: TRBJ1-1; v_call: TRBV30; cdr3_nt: TGTGCCTTTGGACAGGGCGGGGAGGGAACTGAAGCTTTCTTT; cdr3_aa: CAFGQGGEGTEAFF
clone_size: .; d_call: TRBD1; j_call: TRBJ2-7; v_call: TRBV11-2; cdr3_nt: TGTGCCAGCAGCACCGGGACAGGGGAATCCTACGAGCAGTACTTC; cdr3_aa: CASSTGTGESYEQYF
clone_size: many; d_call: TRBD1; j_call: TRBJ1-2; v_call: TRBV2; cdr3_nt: TGTGCCAGCAGGAAACAGGGGGCAGGTGGCTACACCTTC; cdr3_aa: CASRKQGAGGYTF
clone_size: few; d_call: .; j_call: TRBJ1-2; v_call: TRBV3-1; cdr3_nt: TGTGCCAGCAGCCAACAGCTTTATAATGGCTACACCTTC; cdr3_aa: CASSQQLYNGYTF
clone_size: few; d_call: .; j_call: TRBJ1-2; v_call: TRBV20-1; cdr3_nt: TGCAGTGCGCTGGGACACCGATCGAACTATGGCTACACCTTC; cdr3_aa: CSALGHRSNYGYTF
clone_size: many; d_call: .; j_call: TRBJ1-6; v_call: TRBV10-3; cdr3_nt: TGTGCCATCAGTGTGGGGAGCTCCTATAATTCACCCCTCCACTTT; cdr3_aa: CAISVGSSYNSPLHF